The text below deals with one TCR beta chain. The sample is drawn from a study of blood T cell repertoires in COVID-19. Whole-study context: The United States, Italy and Spain provided the acute and convalescent COVID-19 samples.

J was trimmed by 8 bases and V by 4 bases; bases with no gene match: 6. The CDR3 has 13 amino acids. Germline lookup yields CDR1 MNHNS and CDR2 SASEGT. Only in-frame clones appear in the TCRdb table, and some are missing; sequencing was by immunoSEQ multiplex PCR. The sample has about 200,000 clones, approximately 88% seen once. Everyone who took part was about 18 to 90 years old, and they came from about two dozen US areas. The sequencing input was PBMCs or T cells enriched from blood (not recorded which). This TCR was sampled from a woman aged 18 to 35 who had recovered from COVID-19. The rearrangement uses TRBV6-1 and TRBJ1-2, with 8 bases identical to TRBD1. DNA for the CDR3: TGTGCCAGCAGTGGCCGGACAGGGTTCGGCTACACCTTC. Its protein product is CASSGRTGFGYTF.